The 26 T cell receptor beta chains given below trace back to one sample, sequenced in a study of shared clonotypes between healthy human individuals (TCRdb year 2020). The protocol used for the library was the immunoSEQ multiplex PCR assay. The table was pulled from immuneACCESS by TCRdb, which kept in-frame rearrangements only. Such tables lose some clones; where checked, under half of the loss comes from unresolved V genes, and the rest has no known cause. Present in this sample are roughly 720,000 clones, 90% of which were seen just once. 34% of the sample is taken by the ten largest. Sequenced input: memory CD8+ T cells from PBMCs. This sample's cell subset or site label indicates: CD45RO+ cells pooled with CCR7-negative TemRA cells. The receptors derive from a man between 18 and 29 years old in good health. Some clones in this sample may be carry-over from other donors' samples.

V and J are TRBV7-1 and TRBJ1-1; D is unclear. TRBV7-1 carries the ORF label, with uncertain function. V lost 4 bases to trimming and J lost 3 bases, with 12 bases between them. This CDR3 has 14 residues. The CDR3 here is CASSLVNTHTEAFF. DNA for the CDR3: TGTGCCAGCAGCTTAGTTAATACGCACACTGAAGCTTTCTTT.

V and J are TRBV27 and TRBJ2-7, with a tentative D call TRBD1 (5 bases). From germline, CDR1 is MNHEY and CDR2 SMNVEV (reference sequence). The length of the CDR3 is 16 residues. V was pared by 2 bases and J by 2 bases, with 16 bases between. CDR3 coding DNA: TGTGCCAGCAGTTTAATTGGCACAAACAGGCCCTACGAGCAGTACTTC. This gives the protein CASSLIGTNRPYEQYF.

As for this clone: Other DNA sequences in the sample encode the same CDR3. The V gene is TRBV27, the J gene TRBJ2-1; no definite D call. V was cut by 2 bases and J by 9 bases, with 5 bases left in between. The CDR3 loop spans 11 amino acids. Germline assignment: CDR1 MNHEY and CDR2 SMNVEV (reference sequence). The CDR3: CASSLGSEQFF. The CDR3 DNA is TGTGCCAGCAGTTTAGGAAGTGAGCAGTTCTTC.

This sequence joins TRBV19 and TRBJ2-1; TRBD2 aligns across 12 bases. V lost 3 bases to trimming and J lost 7 bases; unmatched junction nucleotides: 7. The CDR3 length is 16 residues. CDR1 is LNHDA, CDR2 SQIVND, per germline (reference sequence). CDR3: CASSIGTSGLMNEQFF. In DNA, the CDR3 is TGTGCCAGTAGTATTGGGACTAGCGGGCTCATGAATGAGCAGTTCTTC. The variable domain in full, completed from reference TRBV19 and TRBJ2-1, reads DGGITQSPKYLFRKEGQNVTLSCEQNLNHDAMYWYRQDPGQGLRLIYYSQIVNDFQKGDIAEGYSVSREKKESFPLTVTSAQKNPTAFYLCASSIGTSGLMNEQFFGPGTRLTVL.

The rearrangement uses TRBV7-9 and TRBJ1-2; D is possibly TRBD1 (6 bases). The CDR3 consists of 17 residues. Germline lookup yields CDR1 SEHNR and CDR2 FQNEAQ (reference sequence). V was shortened by 6 bases and J by 8 bases, with 28 bases between the two germline ends. In DNA form, the CDR3 reads TGTGCCAGCAGTATATCCTGGGCAGGGGCCGAATCAGGCGGCTACACCTTC. Translated: CASSISWAGAESGGYTF.

The chain employs TRBV7-9 and TRBJ1-1; the D gene is possibly TRBD1 (5 bases). Trimming removed 5 bases at V and 0 bases at J, with 16 bases between. Germline CDR1 reads SEHNR; CDR2 reads FQNEAQ (reference sequence). This CDR3 comprises 16 residues. CDR3 in DNA: TGTGCCAGCAGCCCGGAGGGACCGCTGATGAACACTGAAGCTTTCTTT. Translated: CASSPEGPLMNTEAFF.

The chain carries TRBV9 and TRBJ2-2; 8 positions agree with TRBD2. V lost 3 bases to trimming and J lost 8 bases; unmatched junction nucleotides: 15. Germline CDR1 SGDLS, CDR2 YYNGEE. The length of the CDR3 is 17 residues. The CDR3: CASSDSKRESGMGELFF. CDR3 sequence (DNA): TGTGCCAGCAGCGACAGCAAGCGGGAGTCGGGGATGGGGGAGCTGTTTTTT.

This rearrangement joins TRBV28 to TRBJ2-3, with D possibly TRBD1 on 5 matching bases. Deletions cut 3 bases from V and 4 bases from J, with 17 bases between. The CDR3 contains 16 residues. Germline CDR1 is MDHEN and CDR2 is SYDVKM. CDR3 in amino acids: CASSLAIRPQADTQYF. CDR3 DNA sequence: TGTGCCAGCAGTTTGGCAATACGTCCACAGGCAGATACGCAGTATTTT.

V gene TRBV27 combines with J gene TRBJ2-7; D is perhaps TRBD1 (7 bases). This CDR3 has 15 amino acids. Trimming stripped 9 bases from V and 0 bases from J, with 18 bases between. The germline CDR1 and CDR2 sequences are MNHEY and SMNVEV (reference sequence). The CDR3 here is CASRQGGAFSYEQYF. The CDR3 region has the DNA TGTGCCAGTAGACAGGGAGGCGCCTTCTCCTACGAGCAGTACTTC.

This clone occurred once. The CDR3 bases are TGTGCCAGCAGTGTGGGGGGTTCGGGATTTGGGACTGAAGCTTTCTTT. Its protein is CASSVGGSGFGTEAFF. This chain links TRBV6-1 with TRBJ1-1, with D possibly TRBD1 on 5 matching bases. Germline V gene sequence: CDR1 MNHNS, CDR2 SASEGT. The CDR3 is made up of 16 amino acids. With 4 bases removed from V and 5 bases from J, the gap between germline ends came to 20 bases.

The CDR3 loop reads CASSTWTIQGQPQHF. The DNA of the CDR3 is TGTGCCAGTAGTACCTGGACCATTCAGGGTCAGCCCCAGCATTTT. The chain recombines TRBV19 with TRBJ1-5; D possibly corresponds to TRBD1 (5 bases). The V gene lost 4 bases and the J gene lost 6 bases, with 16 bases spanning the gap. Germline CDR1 and CDR2: LNHDA and SQIVND (reference sequence). This CDR3 has 15 residues.

This chain joins TRBV21-1 and TRBJ1-4. TRBV21-1 constitutes a pseudogene. The CDR3 contains 14 residues. The CDR3 protein is CASSNPDVNEKLFF. Here the CDR3 DNA reads TGTGCCAGCAGCAATCCGGACGTCAATGAAAAACTGTTTTTT.

V usage is TRBV27 and J usage is TRBJ2-1, with 11 bases identical to TRBD1. Losses at the gene ends were 6 bases for V and 9 bases for J; bases not matched to a gene: 10. Germline values: CDR1 MNHEY, CDR2 SMNVEV (reference sequence). The CDR3 extends over 15 amino acids. CDR3 loop: CASSTKGQGDGEQFF. CDR3 in DNA: TGTGCCAGCAGCACTAAGGGACAGGGGGATGGTGAGCAGTTCTTC.

The V call is TRBV7-6, the J call TRBJ2-7, with D perhaps TRBD1 (5 bases). The length of the CDR3 is 14 residues. Germline V CDR1 and CDR2: SGHVS, FNYEAQ. Trimming removed 1 base from V and 6 bases from J, with 13 bases in between. The CDR3 bases are TGTGCCAGCAGCTTAGGGGGCCTGAACAGCGAGCAGTACTTC. It translates to CASSLGGLNSEQYF.

J is TRBJ1-5 and V is TRBV10-3; D unclear. Trimming cost V 3 bases and J 2 bases, with 8 bases left between them. CDR1 and CDR2 from the germline V gene are ENHRY and SYGVKD. The CDR3 spans 14 residues. The chain's CDR3 is CAISDSYGNQPQHF. The CDR3 coding sequence is TGTGCCATCAGTGACAGCTACGGCAATCAGCCCCAGCATTTT.

V usage is TRBV27 and J usage is TRBJ1-4; TRBD1 agrees at 8 bases. This CDR3 comprises 15 residues. Germline CDR1 and CDR2: MNHEY and SMNVEV (reference sequence). V trimming: 8 bases; J trimming: 6 bases; junction bases outside the gene matches: 11. The CDR3 loop reads CASAERVGQDEKLFF. CDR3 nucleotide sequence: TGTGCCAGCGCCGAAAGAGTGGGACAGGATGAAAAACTGTTTTTT.

The chain combines TRBV19 with TRBJ1-1; weak D call: TRBD1 (6 bases). Trimming took 6 bases from V and 1 from J, leaving 18 bases between them. Germline CDR1 reads LNHDA; CDR2 reads SQIVND (reference sequence). This CDR3 is 16 amino acids long. CDR3 amino acids: CASSGTSGESNTEAFF. The DNA for the CDR3 is TGTGCCAGTAGCGGGACATCGGGAGAGTCGAACACTGAAGCTTTCTTT.

The chain carries TRBV29-1 and TRBJ2-3, with D maybe TRBD1 (5 bases). V shed 6 bases and J shed 7 bases, with 11 bases lying between them. CDR3 length equals 11 residues. The germline V gene has CDR1 SQVTM and CDR2 ANQGSEA. The DNA of the CDR3 is TGCAGCGTGACAGAGTCTCATACGCAGTATTTT. This codes for CSVTESHTQYF.

This rearrangement joins TRBV29-1 to TRBJ2-7; 10 bases are shared with TRBD2. CDR1 SQVTM and CDR2 ANQGSEA come from the germline V gene. The CDR3 loop spans 16 amino acids. The V segment lost 1 base and the J segment 1 base; nucleotides outside the gene matches: 7. The DNA of the CDR3 is TGCAGCGTTGAAGCATCTAGCGGGAGTGGTTCCTACGAGCAGTACTTC. This encodes CSVEASSGSGSYEQYF.

This chain links TRBV19 with TRBJ2-7; 7 bases are a match to TRBD2. Germline V CDR1 and CDR2: LNHDA, SQIVND (reference sequence). With 4 bases clipped from V and 2 bases from J, the junction kept 8 bases outside the gene matches. The CDR3 contains 15 residues. CDR3 amino acids: CASSTRDYGTYEQYF. CDR3 DNA sequence: TGTGCCAGTAGTACCCGGGACTACGGGACCTACGAGCAGTACTTC.

The chain employs TRBV11-1 and TRBJ2-5; D possibly corresponds to TRBD1 (6 bases). This CDR3 is 17 amino acids long. The V end was cut by 2 bases, the J end by 11 bases, with 27 bases between. Germline V CDR1 and CDR2: SGHAT, FQDESV (reference sequence). CDR3 sequence: CASSLSPTLPSSGEQYF. The CDR3 nucleotides read TGTGCCAGCAGCTTATCCCCCACCCTACCCTCTTCAGGGGAGCAGTACTTC.

The J gene is TRBJ2-1, the V gene TRBV27, with TRBD1 identical over 8 bases. Trimming removed 5 bases from V and 3 bases from J; junction bases left unmatched: 12. The length of the CDR3 is 17 residues. Germline CDR1 MNHEY, CDR2 SMNVEV (reference sequence). CDR3 sequence (DNA): TGTGCCAGCAGTCCCTTTACCGGGACAGGACTCTACAATGAGCAGTTCTTC. Its protein product is CASSPFTGTGLYNEQFF.

In this sample, this clone turned up many times. The chain employs TRBV27 and TRBJ2-1, with D possibly being TRBD1 (5 bases). V was pared by 3 bases and J by 6 bases, with 12 bases between. The germline V gene encodes CDR1 MNHEY and CDR2 SMNVEV (reference sequence). This CDR3 spans 14 amino acids. The chain's CDR3 is CASSFVWTTNEQFF. In DNA form, the CDR3 reads TGTGCCAGCAGTTTTGTTTGGACAACCAATGAGCAGTTCTTC.

The genes are TRBV27 and TRBJ2-7, with D uncertain. This CDR3 is built from 12 residues. Germline values: CDR1 MNHEY, CDR2 SMNVEV (reference sequence). V was trimmed by 6 bases and J by 6 bases, leaving 12 bases between them. CDR3 loop: CASSPRWGEQYF. The DNA for the CDR3 is TGTGCCAGCAGCCCTCGCTGGGGCGAGCAGTACTTC.

The chain is built from TRBV21-1 and TRBJ2-1; whether TRBD2, the table's D call, matches the DNA was not checked. TRBV21-1 has pseudogene status. The CDR3 loop spans 13 amino acids. The CDR3 bases are TGTGCCAGCAGCACGGAGATCTACAATGAGCAGTTCTTC. Translating it yields CASSTEIYNEQFF.

The chain has TRBV7-3 and TRBJ2-1; 8 bases match TRBD2. Germline V gene data show CDR1 as SGHTA and CDR2 as FQGTGA. The V and J ends lost 5 bases and 8 bases, in that order; junction bases with no gene match: 14. This CDR3 is 16 amino acids long. CDR3 sequence reads: CASSQQRGLAKDEQFF. In DNA form, the CDR3 reads TGTGCCAGCAGCCAACAACGAGGACTAGCAAAAGATGAGCAGTTCTTC.